The 19 T cell receptor beta chains listed next were all sequenced from one sample in a study of OX40 agonist ivuxolimab in advanced cancers. TCRdb's table, derived via immunoSEQ multiplex PCR, lists solely in-frame clones and lacks some. There are 78,000 or so clones in the sample; about 94% occur only once, and approximately 0.45% lies in the top ten. The sample in question was CD4+ or CD8+ T cells sorted from blood, obtained in a trial of the OX40 agonist ivuxolimab. These receptors were obtained from an adult with an advanced solid tumor such as melanoma, head and neck, liver or kidney cancer.

The chain combines TRBV12-5 with TRBJ2-7; 8 bases are a match to TRBD2. V gave up 5 bases and J gave up 5 bases; unmatched junction bases: 14. The CDR3 length is 16 residues. Germline V gene sequence: CDR1 LGHNT, CDR2 FRNRAP. The CDR3 coding sequence is TGTGCTAGTGGTCCCCCCAGGTCTGCGGGAGGTCACGAGCAGTACTTC. Translated: CASGPPRSAGGHEQYF. Filled out from reference TRBV12-5 and TRBJ2-7, the complete variable domain reads DARVTQTPRHKVTEMGQEVTMRCQPILGHNTVFWYRQTMMQGLELLAYFRNRAPLDDSGMPKDRFSAEMPDATLATLKIQPSEPRDSAVYFCASGPPRSAGGHEQYFGPGTRLTVT.

On this clone: Within the sample, other DNA sequences also encode this same CDR3. This chain uses TRBV5-1 with TRBJ2-5, with D unresolved. V lost 4 bases, J lost 2 bases, and 3 bases lay in between. The CDR3 spans 11 residues. Germline loops: CDR1 SGHRS, CDR2 YFSETQ. The CDR3 sequence: CASSTQETQYF. CDR3 in DNA: TGCGCCAGCAGCACACAAGAGACCCAGTACTTC.

V gene TRBV19 combines with J gene TRBJ2-1; 13 bases align to TRBD2. The germline CDR1 and CDR2 sequences are LNHDA and SQIVND (reference sequence). V lost 6 bases and J lost 4; bases outside the gene matches: 15. This CDR3 contains 19 residues. The chain's CDR3 is CASSPLGTSGTQLYNEQFF. The CDR3 DNA reads TGTGCCAGTAGCCCCCTCGGGACTAGCGGGACCCAACTATACAATGAGCAGTTCTTC.

The V gene is TRBV27, the J gene TRBJ1-2, with 9 bases lining up with TRBD1. Per germline, CDR1 MNHEY and CDR2 SMNVEV (reference sequence). With 4 bases clipped from V and 5 bases from J, the junction kept 5 bases outside the gene matches. CDR3 size: 14 residues. The CDR3 spells CASSSRTGAYGYTF. CDR3 DNA sequence: TGTGCCAGCAGTTCCCGGACAGGGGCTTATGGCTACACCTTC.

CDR3 in amino acids: CASSQTGTMGEKLFF. Written as DNA, the CDR3 is TGTGCCAGCAGCCAAACCGGGACGATGGGGGAAAAACTGTTTTTT. The genes are TRBV7-8 and TRBJ1-4, with a weak D call TRBD1 (5 bases). CDR3 length: 15 residues. V was cut by 5 bases and J by 8 bases, with 18 bases left in between. Germline CDR1 and CDR2: SGHVS and FQNEAQ.

The J gene is TRBJ2-2, the V gene TRBV5-8; D is unclear. The CDR3 sequence is 15 residues long. The ends were cut back, 1 base at V and 1 base at J, with 8 bases in the middle. CDR1 is SGHTS, CDR2 YDEGEE, per germline. The CDR3 sequence is CASSLINKNTGELFF. As DNA, the CDR3 is TGTGCCAGCAGCTTGATAAACAAGAACACCGGGGAGCTGTTTTTT.

The J gene is TRBJ2-5, the V gene TRBV19; 8 bases are shared with TRBD1. CDR1 and CDR2 from the germline V gene are LNHDA and SQIVND (reference sequence). The CDR3 sequence is 20 residues long. V shed 4 bases, J shed 4 bases, and the junction held 23 bases outside the gene matches. CDR3 DNA sequence: TGTGCCAGTAGTAAGGCCTTTTCAGGTGGGGGACAGGTTATGGGAGAGACCCAGTACTTC. Amino acid sequence: CASSKAFSGGGQVMGETQYF.

The chain joins TRBV12-5 to TRBJ1-1; TRBD1 matches 7 bases. With 0 bases clipped from V and 3 bases from J, the junction kept 16 bases outside the gene matches. This CDR3 has 19 residues. Germline-derived CDR1 and CDR2 are LGHNT and FRNRAP. CDR3 residues: CASGLVQGRRRGRDTEAFF. CDR3 in DNA: TGTGCTAGTGGTTTGGTACAGGGTAGAAGGAGGGGGCGAGACACTGAAGCTTTCTTT.

The rearrangement joins TRBV19 to TRBJ1-2; D is undetermined. The CDR3 consists of 12 residues. Looked up from germline, CDR1 is LNHDA and CDR2 is SQIVND (reference sequence). Trimming removed 5 bases from V and 6 bases from J, with 10 bases in between. The CDR3 DNA reads TGTGCCAGTAGTTCACGGCCTGATGGCTACACCTTC. This gives the protein CASSSRPDGYTF. The entire variable domain, with the rest obtained from reference TRBV19 and TRBJ1-2, is as follows: DGGITQSPKYLFRKEGQNVTLSCEQNLNHDAMYWYRQDPGQGLRLIYYSQIVNDFQKGDIAEGYSVSREKKESFPLTVTSAQKNPTAFYLCASSSRPDGYTFGSGTRLTVV.

The chain joins TRBV2 to TRBJ1-1; TRBD1 agrees at 10 bases. Germline lookup yields CDR1 SNHLY and CDR2 FYNNEI. V lost 1 base and J lost 4; bases outside the gene matches: 0. The CDR3 loop spans 14 amino acids. In DNA form, the CDR3 reads TGTGCCAGCAGTGAAGGGGACAGGGGCACTGAAGCTTTCTTT. Its translation: CASSEGDRGTEAFF.

With regard to this clone: Germline and junction disagree at one end, which may indicate a read error. V usage is TRBV7-8 and J usage is TRBJ1-1; unclear D gene. The CDR3 extends over 13 amino acids. CDR1 and CDR2 (germline): SGHVS, FQNEAQ. The CDR3 sequence is CASSLADIGSLVF. The CDR3 DNA follows: TGTGCCAGCAGCTTAGCAGATATTGGGTCTCTAGTATTT. The full variable domain, completed using reference TRBV7-8 and TRBJ1-1, is GAGVSQSPRYKVAKRGQDVALRCDPISGHVSLFWYQQALGQGPEFLTYFQNEAQLDKSGLPSDRFFAERPEGSVSTLKIQRTQQEDSAVYLCASSLADIGSLVFGQGTRLTVV.

The chain carries TRBV19 and TRBJ2-2, with 13 positions matching TRBD2. The CDR3 extends over 15 amino acids. With 6 bases clipped from V and 7 bases from J, the junction kept 5 bases outside the gene matches. CDR1 and CDR2 (germline): LNHDA, SQIVND (reference sequence). The CDR3 is CASRGLAGVGGELFF. In DNA form, the CDR3 reads TGTGCCAGTAGAGGACTAGCGGGAGTAGGCGGGGAGCTGTTTTTT.

This rearrangement joins TRBV10-1 to TRBJ2-7; D unclear. CDR1 WNHNN and CDR2 SYGVQD come from the germline V gene (reference sequence). This CDR3 is built from 20 residues. V was pared by 6 bases and J by 0 bases, with 30 bases between. CDR3 sequence reads: CASRGPEKPQKTHISYEQYF. Written as DNA, the CDR3 is TGCGCCAGCAGGGGTCCGGAAAAACCTCAAAAGACACATATCTCCTACGAGCAGTACTTC.

The chain's CDR3 is CASSVAGQMTYEQYF. The CDR3, as DNA: TGTGCCAGCAGCGTAGCAGGGCAGATGACCTACGAGCAGTACTTC. This rearrangement joins TRBV9 to TRBJ2-7; possibly TRBD1 for D (5 bases). The CDR3 totals 15 residues. Between the trimmed V and J ends, which lost 0 bases and 2 bases, there was a span of 12 bases. The germline V gene has CDR1 SGDLS and CDR2 YYNGEE.

The V gene is TRBV29-1, the J gene TRBJ2-3, with 12 bases fitting TRBD2. This CDR3 contains 18 residues. Germline V gene lookup returns CDR1 SQVTM and CDR2 ANQGSEA. J lost 3 bases, V lost 5 bases, and 15 bases had no gene match. The CDR3 DNA reads as TGCAGCGTTCAAAAATTGGGGGCTAGCGGGAGGGTTACAGATACGCAGTATTTT. As protein: CSVQKLGASGRVTDTQYF.

The chain recombines TRBV7-9 with TRBJ2-5; D possibly uses TRBD1 or TRBD2 (6 bases each). CDR3 length equals 15 residues. V was shortened by 6 bases and J by 1 base, with 15 bases between the two germline ends. CDR1 and CDR2 from the germline V gene are SEHNR and FQNEAQ (reference sequence). The CDR3 is CASSQRGAAQETQYF. As DNA, the CDR3 is TGTGCCAGCAGTCAAAGGGGGGCAGCCCAAGAGACCCAGTACTTC.

The chain couples TRBV6-6 to TRBJ2-7; weak D call: TRBD2 (5 bases). This CDR3 has 14 amino acids. Germline V CDR1 and CDR2: MNHNY, SVGAGI (reference sequence). Deletions cut 9 bases from V and 3 bases from J, with 18 bases between. CDR3 nucleotides: TGTGCCAGAGAAGCAGGACTTGTGTGCTACGAGCAGTACTTC. The encoded protein is CAREAGLVCYEQYF.

This clone was recorded only once. The V call is TRBV5-8, the J call TRBJ2-2, with 8 bases lining up with TRBD1. V gave up 4 bases and J gave up 0 bases; unmatched junction bases: 2. Germline V CDR1 and CDR2: SGHTS, YDEGEE. The CDR3 sequence is 15 residues long. CDR3 residues: CASSKTGANTGELFF. As DNA, the CDR3 is TGTGCCAGCAGCAAGACAGGGGCGAACACCGGGGAGCTGTTTTTT.

Remarks on this clone: One end of the junction does not line up with germline, which may come from a read error. The chain joins TRBV5-6 to TRBJ2-7; 13 bases are a match to TRBD2. Per the germline V gene, CDR1 is SGHDT and CDR2 is YYEEEE. The CDR3 covers 17 residues. The CDR3 sequence: CASSSGTSGIIEYGQYF. The CDR3 DNA follows: TGTGCCAGCAGCTCCGGGACTAGCGGGATAATTGAATACGGGCAGTACTTC.